A single sample is the source of the 25 T cell receptor beta chains below, sequenced in a study of blood T cells in healthy people across ages. Using a J-beta primer mix together with a sample-barcoded 5' primer, a second PCR was run for 7 to 11 cycles. Using its own MiXCR run on the 5' RACE reads, TCRdb lists one record per CDR3 protein. Among some 1.5 million distinct CDR3 sequences, about 30% were seen once, and the ten largest hold 7.7%. The material sequenced was blood. The receptors were sampled from a woman under 40 in good health.

The chain is built from TRBV5-1 and TRBJ1-2, with D possibly TRBD1 on 6 matching bases. Trimming shortened V by 7 bases and J by 6 bases, and 22 bases separated the two germline ends. The CDR3 covers 15 residues. The germline CDR1 and CDR2 sequences are SGHRS and YFSETQ. The CDR3 DNA follows: TGCGCCAGCGCCCCCCTCGGGGGGGGCGGCGATGGCTACACCTTC. Translating gives CASAPLGGGGDGYTF. Combining the CDR3 with reference TRBV5-1 and TRBJ1-2 gives the whole variable domain KAGVTQTPRYLIKTRGQQVTLSCSPISGHRSVSWYQQTPGQGLQFLFEYFSETQRNKGNFPGRFSGRQFSNSRSEMNVSTLELGDSALYLCASAPLGGGGDGYTFGSGTRLTVV.

The rearrangement links TRBV6-6 to TRBJ1-5; 7 bases are shared with TRBD1. In germline, CDR1 is MNHNY, CDR2 SVGAGI (reference sequence). V lost 8 bases, J lost 6 bases, and 10 bases stayed unmatched. This CDR3 region has 14 residues. CDR3 residues: CASSAGGSVQPQHF. CDR3 DNA: TGTGCCAGCTCGGCAGGGGGGTCGGTTCAGCCCCAGCATTTT.

This clonotype was seen ten or more times. The rearrangement uses TRBV5-1 and TRBJ2-6; 9 nucleotides match TRBD1. The germline V gene encodes CDR1 SGHRS and CDR2 YFSETQ. V lost 7 bases to trimming and J lost 0 bases; unmatched junction nucleotides: 14. CDR3 length: 19 residues. CDR3 in amino acids: CASGPSTDRGNSGANVLTF. The CDR3 bases are TGCGCCAGCGGACCCAGTACGGACAGGGGAAACTCTGGGGCCAACGTCCTGACTTTC.

On this clonotype: Germline is not matched at one junction end, which may reflect a read error. The genes are TRBV28 and TRBJ1-5; 11 bases align to TRBD1. The CDR3 runs to 16 residues. CDR1 and CDR2 (germline): MDHEN, SYDVKM. CDR3 protein: CASSPLRTGGKQPQHF. Here the CDR3 DNA reads TGTGCCAGCAGTCCCCTCCGGACAGGGGGCAAGCAGCCCCAGCATTTT.

The rearrangement links TRBV18 to TRBJ2-7, with a possible D match to TRBD2 (5 bases). The germline gives CDR1 KGHSH, CDR2 LQKENI. Trimming took off 4 bases at V and 3 bases at J, with 13 bases between the two ends. The CDR3 loop spans 14 amino acids. The CDR3 DNA follows: TGTGCCAGCTCACGAGGTGGGAGATACTACGAGCAGTACTTC. Protein product: CASSRGGRYYEQYF.

This clonotype has more than one count but fewer than ten. This chain joins TRBV9 and TRBJ2-5, with 8 bases identical to TRBD1. Germline assignment: CDR1 SGDLS and CDR2 YYNGEE. This CDR3 is built from 15 residues. V lost 0 bases, J lost 5 bases, and 6 bases stayed unmatched. The DNA of the CDR3 is TGTGCCAGCAGCGTAGAAGGACACAGGGGGGAGACCCAGTACTTC. As protein: CASSVEGHRGETQYF.

This rearrangement joins TRBV4-2 to TRBJ2-7; 7 bases map to TRBD2. Per the germline V gene, CDR1 is LGHNA and CDR2 is YNFKEQ. The CDR3 loop spans 18 amino acids. V shed 2 bases, J shed 1 base, and the junction held 14 bases outside the gene matches. DNA for the CDR3: TGTGCCAGCAGCCAAACGCCCCTGGGGGGGGATACTTCCTACGAGCAGTACTTC. It specifies CASSQTPLGGDTSYEQYF.

CDR3 DNA sequence: TGTGCCAGTAGTAAGGGGGCGCAGGGGATGGGCACTGAAGCTTTCTTT. Its translation: CASSKGAQGMGTEAFF. The rearrangement links TRBV19 to TRBJ1-1; 7 bases are a match to TRBD1. There are 16 residues in the CDR3. In germline, CDR1 is LNHDA, CDR2 SQIVND (reference sequence). The V and J ends lost 4 bases and 4 bases, in that order; junction bases with no gene match: 12.

The V call is TRBV20-1, the J call TRBJ1-1; no clear D. This CDR3 is built from 14 residues. CDR1 is DFQATT and CDR2 is SNEGSKA in the germline V gene (reference sequence). V was cut by 1 base and J by 4 bases, with 13 bases left in between. The CDR3 region has the DNA TGCAGTGCTAGAGCCACGACGAGGGTCACTGAAGCTTTCTTT. Translated, it gives CSARATTRVTEAFF.

Worth noting for this clonotype: A much larger clone lies one base from this, so it may be a read error. This chain connects TRBV5-1 to TRBJ2-3; no reliable D call. The germline V gene has CDR1 SGHRS and CDR2 YFSETQ. The CDR3 runs to 14 residues. The CDR3 DNA follows: TGCGCCAGCAGCTTGGGTAGGCTCACAGATACGCGGTATTTT. This gives the protein CASSLGRLTDTRYF.

This clonotype was seen repeatedly, ten times or more. This chain uses TRBV18 with TRBJ2-7; D assignment may be TRBD1 or TRBD2 (6 bases each). This CDR3 spans 15 amino acids. The V end lost 8 bases, the J end lost 3 bases, and 20 bases lay between the germline ends. Germline V lookup: CDR1 KGHSH, CDR2 LQKENI. The CDR3 protein is CASLRGRDGVYEQYF. CDR3 bases: TGTGCCAGCCTACGGGGGCGGGACGGCGTCTACGAGCAGTACTTC.

V and J are TRBV27 and TRBJ1-2; the D gene is possibly TRBD1 (6 bases). Trimming left V 3 bases short and J 7 bases short, with 15 bases between. Germline CDR1 MNHEY, CDR2 SMNVEV (reference sequence). The CDR3 totals 14 residues. The CDR3 loop reads CASSLGGPELGYTF. In DNA form, the CDR3 reads TGTGCCAGCAGTTTGGGGGGGCCGGAGCTTGGCTACACCTTC.

This clonotype came up a few times. The chain uses TRBV3-1 and TRBJ2-5, with a weak D call TRBD1 (6 bases). V was clipped by 1 base and J by 5 bases, with 17 bases between them. Germline lookup yields CDR1 LGHDT and CDR2 YNNKEL (reference sequence). This CDR3 has 16 amino acids. As DNA, the CDR3 is TGTGCCAGCAGCCAAGCCGCAGGGGTCAAGTTGGAGACCCAGTACTTC. As protein: CASSQAAGVKLETQYF.

The chain links TRBV6-2 or TRBV6-3 to TRBJ2-2; 8 bases agree with TRBD1. The CDR3 spans 17 residues. Germline values: CDR1 MNHEY, CDR2 SVGEGT. Trimming at V came to 5 bases and at J to 3 bases, leaving 11 bases not matched to a gene. CDR3 nucleotide sequence: TGTGCCAGCAGTCCCGAGGTCGCAGGGGGCGACACCGGGGAGCTGTTTTTT. Residues: CASSPEVAGGDTGELFF.

V is TRBV11-2 and J is TRBJ2-5; 7 nucleotides agree with TRBD2. The end of the DNA aligns better with TRBJ2-7, so the J call may be wrong. This CDR3 comprises 13 residues. Germline-derived CDR1 and CDR2 are SGHAT and FQNNGV. This CDR3 is CASTPTSDHEQYF. DNA of the CDR3: TGTGCCAGCACCCCTACTAGCGACCACGAGCAGTACTTC.

This clonotype was picked up a small number of times. The chain links TRBV24-1 to TRBJ2-7; D unclear. Germline V gene lookup returns CDR1 KGHDR and CDR2 SFDVKD. The CDR3 consists of 13 residues. Trimming shortened V by 4 bases and J by 3 bases, and 9 bases separated the two germline ends. The CDR3, as DNA: TGTGCCACCAGTGACGGCTGGAACTACGAGCAGTACTTC. Translating it yields CATSDGWNYEQYF.

The table lists this clonotype with many counts. The CDR3 nucleotides read TGTGCCAGCAGCCAAGATGTCGGAATAGCGGGGGGGTACTCCTACGAGCAGTACTTC. This encodes CASSQDVGIAGGYSYEQYF. The J gene is TRBJ2-7, the V gene TRBV3-1, with TRBD2 matching over 11 bases. CDR1 and CDR2 from the germline V gene are LGHDT and YNNKEL (reference sequence). Losses at the gene ends were 0 bases for V and 0 bases for J; bases not matched to a gene: 10. The CDR3 totals 19 residues.

The chain uses TRBV20-1 and TRBJ2-7, with D perhaps matching TRBD1 or TRBD2 (5 bases each). The germline V gene encodes CDR1 DFQATT and CDR2 SNEGSKA (reference sequence). V was pared by 3 bases and J by 0 bases, with 6 bases between. This CDR3 has 12 residues. The CDR3 here is CSASGASYEQYF. The CDR3 nucleotides read TGCAGTGCTAGCGGGGCCTCCTACGAGCAGTACTTC.

The chain is built from TRBV2 and TRBJ2-7; D gene unclear. CDR3 length equals 14 residues. Germline V gives CDR1 SNHLY, CDR2 FYNNEI. Trimming pared 4 bases from V and 0 bases from J, leaving 10 bases between. CDR3 nucleotides: TGTGCCAGCAGTGGAAGGTTACACTCCTACGAGCAGTACTTC. This sequence encodes CASSGRLHSYEQYF.

In its sample, this clonotype was seen many times. The chain recombines TRBV28 with TRBJ2-4; 9 bases match TRBD1. Trimming removed 3 bases from V and 4 bases from J; junction bases left unmatched: 7. CDR1 is MDHEN, CDR2 SYDVKM, per germline. This CDR3 has 16 amino acids. CDR3 loop: CASSLQTGGQKNIQYF. The CDR3 DNA sequence: TGTGCCAGCAGTTTGCAGACAGGGGGTCAGAAAAACATTCAGTACTTC.

The genes are TRBV29-1 and TRBJ1-1, with D possibly TRBD1 on 6 matching bases. CDR3 length equals 13 residues. V lost 7 bases and J lost 0, with 12 bases in between. Germline V gene lookup returns CDR1 SQVTM and CDR2 ANQGSEA. CDR3 in amino acids: CSAAGHLNTEAFF. Written as DNA, the CDR3 is TGCAGCGCGGCGGGACACTTGAACACTGAAGCTTTCTTT. The full variable domain, rest sourced from reference TRBV29-1 and TRBJ1-1, is SAVISQKPSRDICQRGTSLTIQCQVDSQVTMMFWYRQQPGQSLTLIATANQGSEATYESGFVIDKFPISRPNLTFSTLTVSNMSPEDSSIYLCSAAGHLNTEAFFGQGTRLTVV.

V and J are TRBV30 and TRBJ2-5; TRBD2 aligns across 9 bases. There are 13 residues in the CDR3. CDR1 is GTSNPN, CDR2 SVGIG, per germline (reference sequence). Here the CDR3 DNA reads TGTGCTATGGTTAGCGGGAGTGAAGAGACCCAGTACTTC. It encodes CAMVSGSEETQYF.

This clonotype was observed many times. The genes are TRBV12-3 or TRBV12-4 and TRBJ1-2; 7 nucleotides match TRBD1. The V gene end was trimmed by 3 bases and the J gene end by 8 bases; junction bases not matched to a gene: 15. The CDR3 extends over 16 amino acids. CDR3 loop: CASSFPPGTVVRGYTF. The CDR3 bases are TGTGCCAGCAGTTTTCCTCCCGGGACAGTCGTCCGGGGCTACACCTTC.

This chain links TRBV4-1 with TRBJ2-1, with D perhaps TRBD2 (5 bases). Trimming cost V 3 bases and J 12 bases, with 21 bases left between them. From germline, CDR1 is MGHRA and CDR2 YSYEKL. This CDR3 is built from 15 residues. CDR3: CASSQALKTTAGQFF. The CDR3 nucleotides are TGCGCCAGCAGCCAGGCCCTCAAGACAACCGCGGGGCAGTTCTTC.

There are a few counts of this clonotype. V gene TRBV28 combines with J gene TRBJ1-5; D ambiguous. V was pared by 6 bases and J by 4 bases, with 7 bases between. Per germline, CDR1 MDHEN and CDR2 SYDVKM. This CDR3 is built from 12 residues. CDR3 region: CASRRRNQPQHF. In DNA form, the CDR3 reads TGTGCCAGCAGGCGCAGAAATCAGCCCCAGCATTTT.